The subject of this entry is one TCR beta chain. The antigen is unknown. Trimming removed 7 bases from V and 2 bases from J, with 14 bases in between. Germline V gene lookup returns CDR1 MNHEY and CDR2 SVGAGI. The length of the CDR3 is 14 residues. This table comes from immunoSEQ multiplex PCR, and its TCRdb copy is limited to in-frame clones, with some not included. The table shows roughly 250,000 clones, with roughly four fifths occurring only once. These data are taken from a study of Tregs in tolerant kidney transplant recipients. Regarding the study as a whole: Tregs expanded with activated donor B cells seemed most donor-specific. Biological reproducibility was not directly addressed, but technical replication error appeared minimal. Few patients were studied, so findings need validation in larger groups.

This chain joins TRBV6-5 and TRBJ1-2; the D gene is possibly TRBD1 (6 bases). This clonotype was obtained from a human donor in good health. The sample was CD4+ T cells from blood. CDR3 residues: CASTRNRANYGYTF. CDR3 DNA: TGTGCCAGCACCCGAAACAGGGCCAACTATGGCTACACCTTC.